This TCR beta chain was identified in a study of early T cells in non-severe SARS-CoV-2 infection. V lost 7 bases and J lost 2, with 8 bases in between. This CDR3 is built from 12 residues. The germline CDR1 and CDR2 sequences are MNHEY and SVGAGI. Separate cDNA molecules each had unique molecular identifiers attached to them. A single record per CDR3 protein comes from TCRdb applying MiXCR to the 5' RACE reads. The sample includes about 61,000 distinct CDR3 sequences, around 13% of them seen just once. This clonotype has just a few counts. The TCR sequence derives from an adult who was a healthcare worker with PCR-confirmed SARS-CoV-2 infection or an uninfected control (not recorded which). The donor label of this sample is uncertain. V and J are TRBV6-5 and TRBJ1-2; possibly TRBD1 for D (5 bases). Source: whole blood, taken at baseline. This CDR3 reads CASKRGNYGYTF. Here the CDR3 DNA reads TGTGCCAGCAAACGGGGGAACTATGGCTACACCTTC.